Presented here are 32 T cell receptor beta chains from one specimen sequenced in a study of Tregs in tolerant kidney transplant recipients. Method: immunoSEQ multiplex PCR; TCRdb's copy keeps in-frame clones and lacks some. The sample totals 20,000 to 30,000 clones. Related graft donors supplied nonmyeloablative bone marrow transplants, and mixed chimerism was transient. Specimen: CD4+ T cells from blood (PBMCs), collected 6 months after the transplant. These receptors were collected from a human patient who received a combined kidney and bone marrow transplant. Among the T cells, some may be from the graft donor.

On this clone itself: The CDR3 goes on 3 residues after the read ends, and that part is filled in from the germline J gene. The rearrangement links TRBV7-2 to TRBJ1-3; 7 bases fit TRBD1. Germline CDR1 and CDR2: SGHTA and FQGNSA. J was trimmed by 2 bases and V by 3 bases; bases with no gene match: 4. The CDR3 contains 15 residues. The chain's CDR3 is CASSFQTGPGNTIYF. The part of the CDR3 DNA that was read is TGTGCCAGCAGCTTCCAGACAGGGCCTGGAAACACC.

Remarks on this clone: The CDR3 is cut off 3 residues early in the read; its end comes from the germline J gene. The chain joins TRBV7-2 to TRBJ1-2; D might be TRBD1 (5 bases). The germline CDR1 and CDR2 sequences are SGHTA and FQGNSA. Trimming left V 5 bases short and J 4 bases short, with 14 bases between. This CDR3 spans 14 amino acids. CDR3 residues: CASSQRRGVYGYTF. CDR3 bases read: TGTGCCAGCAGCCAAAGGCGGGGGGTCTATGGC. Filled out from reference TRBV7-2 and TRBJ1-2, the complete variable domain reads GAGVSQSPSNKVTEKGKDVELRCDPISGHTALYWYRQSLGQGLEFLIYFQGNSAPDKSGLPSDRFSAERTGGSVSTLTIQRTQQEDSAVYLCASSQRRGVYGYTFGSGTRLTVV.

Worth noting for this clone: The observed sequence ends 3 residues before the CDR3 terminus, with the missing tail filled in from the germline J gene. This chain connects TRBV5-1 to TRBJ2-2, with 12 bases matching TRBD2. The junction had 6 bases not matched to a gene; V was cut back by 3 bases and J by 3 bases. CDR1 and CDR2 from the germline V gene are SGHRS and YFSETQ. This CDR3 region has 17 residues. CDR3 DNA, as far as it was read: TGCGCCAGCAGCTGGCCCACTAGCGGGAGGTACACCGGGGAG. Translated: CASSWPTSGRYTGE. The whole CDR3 protein reads CASSWPTSGRYTGELFF.

About this clone itself: Read coverage stops 3 residues before the CDR3 terminus; the germline J gene supplies the remainder. The chain carries TRBV16 and TRBJ1-3; no definite D call. The CDR3 is 14 residues long. Germline values: CDR1 KGHSY, CDR2 FQNENV. V lost 5 bases and J lost 3, with 11 bases in between. The CDR3 bases that were read are TGTGCCAGCAGCATGTCCGGGTTTGGAAACACC. The encoded protein is CASSMSGFGNT. The CDR3, in full, reads CASSMSGFGNTIYF.

As concerns this clone: Coverage ceases 3 residues before the CDR3 finishes, and the germline J gene fills in the end. The rearrangement links TRBV10-1 to TRBJ1-6; 7 bases line up with TRBD1. The V gene's germline CDR1 is WNHNN and CDR2 SYGVQD (reference sequence). V shed 2 bases, J shed 7 bases, and the junction held 5 bases outside the gene matches. The CDR3 is 15 residues long. CDR3 bases read: TGCGCCAGCAGTGAGAGACAGGGTGGCAATTCACCC. Its translation is CASSERQGGNSP. The complete CDR3 sequence is CASSERQGGNSPLHF.

Worth noting for this clone: Read sequence stops 3 residues before the CDR3 end, and the germline J gene provides the missing end. The chain links TRBV2 to TRBJ1-6; 9 positions agree with TRBD1. Germline V CDR1 and CDR2: SNHLY, FYNNEI. The CDR3 extends over 14 amino acids. The V segment lost 10 bases and the J segment 5 bases; nucleotides outside the gene matches: 6. CDR3 bases read: TGTGCCATCCCGCGGGACAGGGATAATTCACCC. It translates to CAIPRDRDNSP. The full CDR3 protein is CAIPRDRDNSPLHF.

A word on this clone: The read terminates 3 residues ahead of where the CDR3 ends, so the germline J gene completes it. The rearrangement uses TRBV7-2 and TRBJ2-7, with D possibly being TRBD2 (5 bases). Germline loops: CDR1 SGHTA, CDR2 FQGNSA. Trimming took off 7 bases at V and 2 bases at J, with 18 bases between the two ends. The CDR3 contains 15 residues. The CDR3 here is CASTSWAKRPYEQYF. The sequenced part of the CDR3 DNA is TGTGCCAGCACCTCTTGGGCCAAGCGGCCCTACGAG. The full variable domain, completed using reference TRBV7-2 and TRBJ2-7, is GAGVSQSPSNKVTEKGKDVELRCDPISGHTALYWYRQSLGQGLEFLIYFQGNSAPDKSGLPSDRFSAERTGGSVSTLTIQRTQQEDSAVYLCASTSWAKRPYEQYFGPGTRLTVT.

With regard to this clone: Sequencing ends 3 residues short of the CDR3 end; the germline J gene provides the rest. V gene TRBV18 combines with J gene TRBJ1-2, with unresolved D. The CDR3 sequence is 14 residues long. V was cut by 7 bases and J by 3 bases, with 15 bases left in between. Germline assignment: CDR1 KGHSH and CDR2 LQKENI. CDR3 amino acids: CASYLGGGDYGYTF. The sequenced part of the CDR3 DNA is TGTGCCAGCTACCTTGGCGGAGGCGACTATGGC.

With regard to this clone: With the read ending 3 residues before the CDR3 end, the germline J gene is used to fill in that end. The chain joins TRBV5-6 to TRBJ1-4; perhaps TRBD1 as D (5 bases). Deletions cut 3 bases from V and 4 bases from J, with 10 bases between. Looked up from germline, CDR1 is SGHDT and CDR2 is YYEEEE. This CDR3 spans 14 amino acids. CDR3 DNA, as far as it was read: TGTGCCAGCAGCTGGGCACAGGTTAATGAAAAA. Amino acids: CASSWAQVNEK. The CDR3 reads in full as CASSWAQVNEKLFF.

For this clone: Read sequence stops 3 residues before the CDR3 end, and the germline J gene provides the missing end. The chain couples TRBV20-1 to TRBJ2-5, with 7 bases aligning to TRBD1. Trimming cost V 0 bases and J 4 bases; bases outside gene matches: 5. This CDR3 region has 14 residues. Germline assignment: CDR1 DFQATT and CDR2 SNEGSKA (reference sequence). CDR3 amino acids: CSAREDTGVETQYF. Partial CDR3 DNA: TGCAGTGCTAGAGAGGATACAGGGGTAGAGACC.

In the case of this clone: The CDR3 extends 3 residues past the end of the read, so its final part is completed from the germline J gene. The chain is built from TRBV7-2 and TRBJ1-1; 12 positions match TRBD1. The V gene's germline CDR1 is SGHTA and CDR2 FQGNSA. The CDR3 spans 13 residues. The CDR3: CASSRRDRGQAFF. Incomplete CDR3 DNA: TGTGCCAGCAGCCGACGGGACAGGGGGCAG. Full variable domain (missing parts from reference TRBV7-2 and TRBJ1-1): GAGVSQSPSNKVTEKGKDVELRCDPISGHTALYWYRQSLGQGLEFLIYFQGNSAPDKSGLPSDRFSAERTGGSVSTLTIQRTQQEDSAVYLCASSRRDRGQAFFGQGTRLTVV.

As concerns this clone: With the read ending 3 residues before the CDR3 end, the germline J gene is used to fill in that end. V usage is TRBV2 and J usage is TRBJ2-7; unclear D gene. The V gene's germline CDR1 is SNHLY and CDR2 FYNNEI. The V and J ends lost 7 bases and 6 bases respectively, with 22 bases between them. This CDR3 is built from 15 residues. CDR3 DNA (partial): TGTGCCAGCACCCTCCTTTCTATCGTCGTTGGCGAG. Encoded protein: CASTLLSIVVGE. In full, the CDR3 reads CASTLLSIVVGEQYF. The full variable domain, rest sourced from reference TRBV2 and TRBJ2-7, is EPEVTQTPSHQVTQMGQEVILRCVPISNHLYFYWYRQILGQKVEFLVSFYNNEISEKSEIFDDQFSVERPDGSNFTLKIRSTKLEDSAMYFCASTLLSIVVGEQYFGPGTRLTVT.

Worth noting for this clone: The DNA ends 3 residues before the CDR3 does, and the rest of the CDR3 is filled in from the germline J gene. The chain employs TRBV7-2 and TRBJ1-2; D is undetermined. The germline gives CDR1 SGHTA, CDR2 FQGNSA. The CDR3 totals 13 residues. Between the trimmed V and J ends, which lost 3 bases and 2 bases, there was a span of 7 bases. CDR3 DNA (partial): TGTGCCAGCAGCTTCTCCAGAAACTATGGC. Translation: CASSFSRNYG. The whole CDR3 sequence reads CASSFSRNYGYTF.

Notes on this clone: The CDR3 goes on 3 residues after the read ends, and that part is filled in from the germline J gene. The genes are TRBV20-1 and TRBJ2-7, with TRBD1 identical over 9 bases. Trimming removed 0 bases from V and 5 bases from J; junction bases left unmatched: 5. CDR3 length equals 14 residues. Germline lookup yields CDR1 DFQATT and CDR2 SNEGSKA (reference sequence). The covered CDR3 bases are TGCAGTGCTAGAGAAGGGACAGGGACCAACGAG. Its translation: CSAREGTGTNE. The whole CDR3 protein reads CSAREGTGTNEQYF.

As concerns this clone: The read gets to within 3 residues of the CDR3 end, and the germline J gene fills in the rest. The J gene is TRBJ2-1, the V gene TRBV20-1; 8 bases are shared with TRBD2. CDR3 length: 17 amino acids. The V gene end was trimmed by 0 bases and the J gene end by 5 bases; junction bases not matched to a gene: 12. Germline V CDR1 and CDR2: DFQATT, SNEGSKA (reference sequence). The CDR3 sequence: CSARDRWAGGYNNEQFF. The part of the CDR3 DNA that was read is TGCAGTGCTAGAGATCGGTGGGCGGGGGGATATAACAATGAG.

With respect to this clone: The read halts 3 residues ahead of the CDR3 end, with the missing end drawn from the germline J gene. This chain uses TRBV19 with TRBJ2-1; TRBD2 agrees at 10 bases. The CDR3 contains 16 residues. With 6 bases clipped from V and 6 bases from J, the junction kept 11 bases outside the gene matches. Germline V CDR1 and CDR2: LNHDA, SQIVND (reference sequence). The part of the CDR3 DNA that was read is TGTGCCAGTAGACCCCGAGCGGGGGGGCCTGTCAATGAG. This gives the protein CASRPRAGGPVNE. The whole CDR3 is CASRPRAGGPVNEQFF. The complete variable domain, with remaining parts taken from reference TRBV19 and TRBJ2-1, reads DGGITQSPKYLFRKEGQNVTLSCEQNLNHDAMYWYRQDPGQGLRLIYYSQIVNDFQKGDIAEGYSVSREKKESFPLTVTSAQKNPTAFYLCASRPRAGGPVNEQFFGPGTRLTVL.

About this clone: The observed sequence ends 3 residues before the CDR3 terminus, with the missing tail filled in from the germline J gene. The chain has TRBV29-1 and TRBJ2-1, with TRBD2 identical over 10 bases. V shed 3 bases, J shed 6 bases, and the junction held 5 bases outside the gene matches. The CDR3 runs 14 residues. In germline, CDR1 is SQVTM, CDR2 ANQGSEA. Here the CDR3 reads CSVEEAGGLNEQFF. The CDR3 DNA, read in part, is TGCAGCGTTGAGGAAGCGGGGGGGCTCAATGAG.

A note on this clone: Coverage ceases 3 residues before the CDR3 finishes, and the germline J gene fills in the end. The chain links TRBV30 to TRBJ2-7; D gene unclear. Germline values: CDR1 GTSNPN, CDR2 SVGIG (reference sequence). This CDR3 is built from 13 residues. V shed 2 bases and J shed 3 bases, with 11 bases lying between them. Incomplete CDR3 DNA: TGTGCCTGGAGTTGGTCAGGAAACTACGAG. Its translation: CAWSWSGNYE. The full CDR3 protein is CAWSWSGNYEQYF.

Concerning this clone: The observed sequence ends 3 residues before the CDR3 terminus, with the missing tail filled in from the germline J gene. The chain carries TRBV20-1 and TRBJ2-3, with 11 nucleotides matching TRBD2. The germline V gene encodes CDR1 DFQATT and CDR2 SNEGSKA (reference sequence). The V gene end was trimmed by 5 bases and the J gene end by 4 bases; junction bases not matched to a gene: 2. The CDR3 is 13 residues long. CDR3 protein: CSALLAGADTQYF. Partial CDR3 DNA: TGCAGTGCTTTACTAGCGGGAGCAGATACG.

Concerning this clone itself: The sequenced fragment ends 3 residues before the CDR3 boundary, so the rest is inferred from the germline J gene. The rearrangement joins TRBV2 to TRBJ1-1, with no clear D. V was trimmed by 7 bases and J by 1 base, leaving 7 bases between them. CDR1 SNHLY and CDR2 FYNNEI come from the germline V gene. This CDR3 spans 12 amino acids. The CDR3 loop is CASTLANTEAFF. The part of the CDR3 DNA that was read is TGTGCCAGCACCTTGGCGAACACTGAA. Filled out from reference TRBV2 and TRBJ1-1, the complete variable domain reads EPEVTQTPSHQVTQMGQEVILRCVPISNHLYFYWYRQILGQKVEFLVSFYNNEISEKSEIFDDQFSVERPDGSNFTLKIRSTKLEDSAMYFCASTLANTEAFFGQGTRLTVV.

Worth noting for this clone: The sequenced fragment ends 3 residues before the CDR3 boundary, so the rest is inferred from the germline J gene. The chain joins TRBV30 to TRBJ2-1, with 14 bases aligning to TRBD2. The ends lost 5 bases at V and 8 bases at J; junction bases unmatched: 2. Germline values: CDR1 GTSNPN, CDR2 SVGIG (reference sequence). CDR3 size: 13 residues. CDR3 loop: CAWGTSGRDEQFF. The part of the CDR3 DNA that was read is TGTGCCTGGGGGACTAGCGGGAGAGATGAG.

A word on this clone: The read ends 3 residues early relative to the CDR3; the germline J gene fills the gap. The gene calls are TRBV7-2 and TRBJ2-3; no clear D. Germline V gene data show CDR1 as SGHTA and CDR2 as FQGNSA. This CDR3 comprises 14 residues. V was cut by 5 bases and J by 2 bases, with 11 bases left in between. CDR3 bases read: TGTGCCAGCAGCCTAGGGCTTCCCACAGATACG. It specifies CASSLGLPTDT. The full-length CDR3 reads as CASSLGLPTDTQYF.

The covered CDR3 bases are TGTGCCAGCAGTCATCGACAGGCCAATGAAAAA. Translating it yields CASSHRQANEK. The whole CDR3 region reads CASSHRQANEKLFF. V is TRBV28 and J is TRBJ1-4, with a possible D match to TRBD1 (6 bases). The CDR3 end lies 3 residues beyond the end of the read and is filled in from the germline J gene. Germline CDR1 is MDHEN and CDR2 is SYDVKM. The CDR3 is made up of 14 amino acids. Between the trimmed V and J ends, which lost 5 bases and 5 bases, there was a span of 12 bases.

Comments on this clone: The CDR3 extends 3 residues past the end of the read, so its final part is completed from the germline J gene. The genes are TRBV7-6 and TRBJ2-3; TRBD1 aligns across 7 bases. Germline lookup yields CDR1 SGHVS and CDR2 FNYEAQ. The CDR3 extends over 14 amino acids. With 4 bases clipped from V and 4 bases from J, the junction kept 5 bases outside the gene matches. CDR3 protein: CASSSLGQADTQYF. CDR3 DNA, as far as it was read: TGTGCCAGCAGCTCCCTAGGACAGGCAGATACG.

Worth noting for this clone: The CDR3 end lies 3 residues beyond the end of the read and is filled in from the germline J gene. The chain carries TRBV10-1 and TRBJ2-6; 11 bases line up with TRBD1. The CDR3 consists of 17 residues. Looked up from germline, CDR1 is WNHNN and CDR2 is SYGVQD (reference sequence). J gave up 2 bases and V 6 bases, and 6 bases lay outside the gene matches. The CDR3 spells CASSGGQGGAGANVLTF. The CDR3 bases that were read are TGCGCCAGCAGCGGGGGACAGGGGGGCGCTGGGGCCAACGTC.

Comment on this clone: The read falls 3 residues short of the CDR3 end, and the missing part is taken from the germline J gene. The chain links TRBV12-5 to TRBJ1-1, with 11 bases aligning to TRBD1. The junction had 6 bases not matched to a gene; V was cut back by 2 bases and J by 4 bases. Germline assignment: CDR1 LGHNT and CDR2 FRNRAP. This CDR3 has 16 residues. CDR3 sequence reads: CASGLSTGQGGTEAFF. The CDR3 DNA, read in part, is TGTGCTAGTGGTTTGTCAACGGGACAGGGGGGCACTGAA. Full variable domain (rest looked up from reference TRBV12-5 and TRBJ1-1): DARVTQTPRHKVTEMGQEVTMRCQPILGHNTVFWYRQTMMQGLELLAYFRNRAPLDDSGMPKDRFSAEMPDATLATLKIQPSEPRDSAVYFCASGLSTGQGGTEAFFGQGTRLTVV.

About this clone itself: The read comes to an end 3 residues before the CDR3 does, leaving the germline J gene to fill in the end. This chain joins TRBV19 and TRBJ2-1; D gene ambiguous. Deletions cut 8 bases from V and 0 bases from J, with 11 bases between. Germline CDR1 LNHDA, CDR2 SQIVND (reference sequence). The CDR3 contains 14 residues. The CDR3 bases that were read are TGTGCCAGTCGTAGCCGTAGCTCCTACAATGAG. Amino acid sequence: CASRSRSSYNE. The whole CDR3 protein is CASRSRSSYNEQFF.

As concerns this clone: The sequence runs out 3 residues before the end of the CDR3; the remainder is reconstructed from the germline J gene. The chain uses TRBV20-1 and TRBJ2-7, with TRBD2 identical over 7 bases. The CDR3 has 14 residues. J was trimmed by 1 base and V by 1 base; bases with no gene match: 4. The V gene's germline CDR1 is DFQATT and CDR2 SNEGSKA (reference sequence). CDR3 DNA (partial): TGCAGTGCTAGAGGACTAGCCCCGTCCTACGAG. It codes for CSARGLAPSYE. The whole CDR3 protein is CSARGLAPSYEQYF.

On this clone: The read comes to an end 3 residues before the CDR3 does, leaving the germline J gene to fill in the end. The chain couples TRBV2 to TRBJ1-5; TRBD1 might be the D (6 bases). The V and J ends lost 4 bases and 4 bases respectively, with 11 bases between them. Germline V gives CDR1 SNHLY, CDR2 FYNNEI. This CDR3 comprises 14 residues. Partial CDR3 DNA: TGTGCCAGCAGTGCGGGACATTCAAATCAGCCC. Its translation is CASSAGHSNQP. The whole CDR3 sequence is CASSAGHSNQPQHF.

The covered CDR3 bases are TGTGCCAGCAGCACGGACACCCTTAACTATGGC. The encoded protein is CASSTDTLNYG. The whole CDR3 region reads CASSTDTLNYGYTF. The gene calls are TRBV2 and TRBJ1-2; possibly TRBD1 for D (5 bases). Coverage ceases 3 residues before the CDR3 finishes, and the germline J gene fills in the end. Trimming took off 6 bases at V and 1 base at J, with 12 bases between the two ends. The V gene's germline CDR1 is SNHLY and CDR2 FYNNEI. The CDR3 has 14 amino acids. Drawing the rest from reference TRBV2 and TRBJ1-2, the complete variable domain is EPEVTQTPSHQVTQMGQEVILRCVPISNHLYFYWYRQILGQKVEFLVSFYNNEISEKSEIFDDQFSVERPDGSNFTLKIRSTKLEDSAMYFCASSTDTLNYGYTFGSGTRLTVV.

As concerns this clone: The CDR3 extends 3 residues past the end of the read, so its final part is completed from the germline J gene. The chain is built from TRBV6-2 or TRBV6-3 and TRBJ2-7, with 10 bases fitting TRBD2. Per germline, CDR1 MNHEY and CDR2 SVGEGT. Trimming cost V 6 bases and J 3 bases; bases outside gene matches: 8. This CDR3 region has 15 residues. CDR3 DNA (partial): TGTGCCAGCAGCCGTTTCGGGACTAGCGACTACGAG. This encodes CASSRFGTSDYE. The entire CDR3 reads CASSRFGTSDYEQYF.

As concerns this clone: The DNA ends 3 residues before the CDR3 does, and the rest of the CDR3 is filled in from the germline J gene. The chain links TRBV18 to TRBJ1-1, with a tentative D call TRBD1 (5 bases). The CDR3 is made up of 12 amino acids. The germline V gene has CDR1 KGHSH and CDR2 LQKENI. Partial CDR3 DNA: TGTGCCAGCTCACCTGTTACGGGGGGA. This sequence encodes CASSPVTGG. From start to end, the CDR3 is CASSPVTGGAFF.